This T cell receptor beta chain is from a study of shared clonotypes between healthy human individuals (dated by TCRdb to about 2020). Regarding the complete study: Three men and a couple of women, aged 18 to 49 years, made up the cohort. Blood TCR repertoires of a handful of healthy adults were deeply sequenced to estimate repertoire size and the extent of clonotype sharing between individuals. Libraries were prepared and TCR repertoires were sequenced by different laboratories using diverse techniques, in order to increase sequencing depth and limit assay-specific biases. Each donor's leukapheresis produced roughly between roughly 0.85 and 10 billion PBMCs. For each donor, CD4 naive and CD4 memory were each given three plates, CD8 naive was given two plates, and CD8 memory was given one plate. What the research found in general, with its limitations: Sharing across a few donors was observed for approximately 5% of naive CD4, over 3% of naive CD8, over 2% of memory CD4, and about 0.4% of memory CD8 clonotypes. Only blood was sampled, and tissue TCR repertoires likely differ from those in blood. Pairwise subsampling led to the expectation that sequencing depth would affect the degree of clonotype sharing among donors. Compared with non-shared clonotypes, clonotypes shared by all four sorted-subset donors had higher generation probabilities. Even with the large sequencing depth, rarefaction of the sorted-subset datasets indicated that sequencing was incomplete. Larger estimated clonotype richness was generally found for naive subsets than for memory subsets. The small number of donors limited the genetic and exposure-history diversity represented.

This clone was observed a single time. The clone's antigen remains unknown. Base qualities were left out, and no much larger clone turns up one base away. Donors were healthy HIV-negative adults with no recently reported acute infections or vaccinations. Every donor was a Caucasian adult residing in Nashville, Tennessee, USA. CD4+ T cells were enriched by magnetic negative selection; naive cells were then positively selected on CD45RA, and the negative fraction formed the memory subset. Blood was obtained by leukapheresis, after which PBMCs were separated by Ficoll-Histopaque density gradient centrifugation and cryopreserved in liquid nitrogen vapor phase. Analytical flow cytometry was used to check the purity and quantity of each magnetically sorted T cell population. From each sorted fraction, genomic DNA was isolated and quantified by UV absorbance on a Nanodrop 2000c. Using the deep immunoSEQ assay, multiplex PCR amplified TCR CDR3 regions from genomic DNA. Extracted genomic DNA from each cell subset was spread evenly across all wells of several immunoSEQ 96-well plates, with each plate serving as a replicate. For sorted subsets, each replicate PCR was loaded with approximately 200 ng genomic DNA, equivalent to 32,000 or so T cell genomes. The purified libraries were quantified using a Qubit 3.0 fluorometer, sized with a Bioanalyzer 2100, and then quantified again using the KAPA Library Quantification kit. Every immunoSEQ 96-well plate was sequenced on a separate single-read 150-cycle Illumina NextSeq 550 flow cell. In the original analysis: Because only junctional sequences without quality scores were contained in the immunoSEQ output, filtering matching that applied to full-length reads could not be performed. To assign V/J genes and CDR3, sequences were annotated against IMGT germline references using PyIR, a Python wrapper for IgBLAST v1.9. Reads with weak V/J assignments (E-value above 1e-6), missing CDR3, stop codons, out-of-frame junctions, or ambiguous translated residues were removed. V3J clonotypes were defined by identical inferred V gene, J gene, and CDR3 amino acid sequence. To compute the percentage overlap between repertoires, the number of shared unique clonotypes was divided by the size of the smaller repertoire. Three approaches were used to assess repertoire richness: RTK rarefaction, the Chao1 estimator, and Recon v2.1 estimates of unobserved clonotypes. Generation probabilities were computed with OLGA for all TCRbeta clonotypes obtained by the gDNA method from a few donors. The immuneACCESS repertoire file appears here via TCRdb, limited to in-frame rearrangements. These files lack a portion of the clones; in checked studies, under half of the deficit traces to unresolved V genes, and the cause of the others is not known. That table supplies the V and J calls and clone size; D and trimming were determined from the DNA. The sample table holds 2 million to 3 million clones, of which 80% to 95% were seen once. In total, the top ten clones hold 0.36% of the sample.

Sequences ENHRY (CDR1) and SYGVKD (CDR2) are obtained from the germline V gene. CDR3 length: 17 amino acids, cysteine to phenylalanine. CDR3 DNA only is kept here, 51 bases in frame from base 1. The junction shows trimming of 5 bases on V and 2 bases on J, plus 22 bases between the germline ends. The source material was naive CD4+ T cells from PBMCs. The sample's cell subset or site label is to be understood as: CD45RA+ positively selected. The clonotype comes from a man between 18 and 29 years old in good health. Some clones in this sample may be carry-over from other donors' samples. The rearranged chain carries TRBV10-3 and TRBJ2-7; the best D guess is TRBD1, with 5 bases matching. The CDR3: CAISTKNTGITTYEQYF. The base sequence is TGTGCCATCAGTACAAAAAATACAGGAATAACCACCTACGAGCAGTACTTC.